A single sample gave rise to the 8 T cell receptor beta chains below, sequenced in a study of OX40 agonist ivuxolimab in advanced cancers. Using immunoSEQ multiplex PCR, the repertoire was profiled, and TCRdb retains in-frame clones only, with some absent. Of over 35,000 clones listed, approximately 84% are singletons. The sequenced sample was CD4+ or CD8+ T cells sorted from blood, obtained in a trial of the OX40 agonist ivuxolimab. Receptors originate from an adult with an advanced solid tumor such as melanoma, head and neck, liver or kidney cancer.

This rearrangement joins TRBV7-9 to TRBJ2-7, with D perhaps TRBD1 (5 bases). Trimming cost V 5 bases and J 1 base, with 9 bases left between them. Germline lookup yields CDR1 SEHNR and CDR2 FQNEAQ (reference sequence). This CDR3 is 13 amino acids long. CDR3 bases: TGTGCCAGCAGCCCTGGACAATCCTACGAGCAGTACTTC. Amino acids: CASSPGQSYEQYF.

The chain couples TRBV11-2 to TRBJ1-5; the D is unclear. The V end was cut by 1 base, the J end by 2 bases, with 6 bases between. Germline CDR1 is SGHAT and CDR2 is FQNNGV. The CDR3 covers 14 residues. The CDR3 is CASSLALGNQPQHF. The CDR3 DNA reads TGTGCCAGCAGCTTAGCGCTGGGCAATCAGCCCCAGCATTTT.

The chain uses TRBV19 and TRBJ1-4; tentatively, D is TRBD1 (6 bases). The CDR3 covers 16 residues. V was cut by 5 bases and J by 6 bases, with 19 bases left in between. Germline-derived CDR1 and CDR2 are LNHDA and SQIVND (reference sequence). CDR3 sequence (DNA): TGTGCCAGTAGTGCCAGTTCCACAGGGCGAGATGAAAAACTGTTTTTT. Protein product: CASSASSTGRDEKLFF.

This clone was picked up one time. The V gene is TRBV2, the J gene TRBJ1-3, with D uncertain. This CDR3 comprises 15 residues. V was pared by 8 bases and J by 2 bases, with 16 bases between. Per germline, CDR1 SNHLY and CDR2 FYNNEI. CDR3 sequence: CASLWPEEAGNTIYF. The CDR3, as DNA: TGTGCCAGCTTGTGGCCGGAAGAAGCTGGAAACACCATATATTTT.

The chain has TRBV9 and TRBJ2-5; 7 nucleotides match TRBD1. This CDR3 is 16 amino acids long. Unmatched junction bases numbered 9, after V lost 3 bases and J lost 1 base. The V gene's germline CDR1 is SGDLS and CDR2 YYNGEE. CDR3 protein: CASSANPGDSQETQYF. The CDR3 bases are TGTGCCAGCAGCGCTAATCCTGGGGACAGCCAAGAGACCCAGTACTTC.

CDR3 region: CASSELTGAYSGANVLTF. The CDR3 DNA follows: TGTGCCAGCAGTGAATTGACAGGGGCCTACTCTGGGGCCAACGTCCTGACTTTC. The rearrangement links TRBV25-1 to TRBJ2-6, with 8 bases that match TRBD1. Per germline, CDR1 MGHDK and CDR2 SYGVNS. This CDR3 region has 18 residues. After removal of 1 base from V and 0 bases from J, the junction contained 5 bases not matched to a gene.

The CDR3 bases are TGTGCCAGCAGTTCAATAACCTCTGGGGCCAACGTCCTGACTTTC. Amino acids: CASSSITSGANVLTF. The V gene is TRBV28, the J gene TRBJ2-6, with no clear D. The CDR3 has 15 amino acids. Trimming took 4 bases from V and 0 from J, leaving 7 bases between them. Germline-derived CDR1 and CDR2 are MDHEN and SYDVKM.

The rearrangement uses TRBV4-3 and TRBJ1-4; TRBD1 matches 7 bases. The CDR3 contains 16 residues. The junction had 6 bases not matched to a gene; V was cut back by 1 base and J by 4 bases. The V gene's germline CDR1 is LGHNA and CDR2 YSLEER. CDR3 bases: TGCGCCAGCAGCCAAGCCGGGACAGCTATTAATGAAAAACTGTTTTTT. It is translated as CASSQAGTAINEKLFF.